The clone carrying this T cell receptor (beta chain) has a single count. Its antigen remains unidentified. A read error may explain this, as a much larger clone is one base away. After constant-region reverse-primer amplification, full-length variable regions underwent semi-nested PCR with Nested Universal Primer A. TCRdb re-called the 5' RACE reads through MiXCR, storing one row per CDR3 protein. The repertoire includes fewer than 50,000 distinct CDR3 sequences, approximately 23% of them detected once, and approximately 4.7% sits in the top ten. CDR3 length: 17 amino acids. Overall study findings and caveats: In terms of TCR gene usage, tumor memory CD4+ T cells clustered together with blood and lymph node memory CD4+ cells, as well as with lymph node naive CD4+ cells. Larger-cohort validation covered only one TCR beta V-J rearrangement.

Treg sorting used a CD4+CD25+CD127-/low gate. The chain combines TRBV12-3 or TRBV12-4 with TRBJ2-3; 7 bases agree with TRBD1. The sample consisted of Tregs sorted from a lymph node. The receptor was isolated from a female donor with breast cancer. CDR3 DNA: TGTGCCAGCAGTCCTACCCTCAGACAGGGTGGCACAGAGACGCAGTATTTT. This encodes CASSPTLRQGGTETQYF.